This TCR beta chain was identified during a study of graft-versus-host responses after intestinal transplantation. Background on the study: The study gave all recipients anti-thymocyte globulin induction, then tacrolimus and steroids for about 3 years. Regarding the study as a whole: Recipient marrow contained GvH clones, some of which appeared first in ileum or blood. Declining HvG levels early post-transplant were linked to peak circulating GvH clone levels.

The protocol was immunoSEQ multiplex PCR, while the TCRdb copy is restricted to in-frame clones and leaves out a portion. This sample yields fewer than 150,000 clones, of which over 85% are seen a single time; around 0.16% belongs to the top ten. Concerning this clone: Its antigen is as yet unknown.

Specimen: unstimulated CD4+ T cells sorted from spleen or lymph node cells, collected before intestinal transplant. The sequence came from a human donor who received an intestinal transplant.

The CDR3 reads CASSRDRVGEKLFF. The CDR3 coding sequence is TGTGCCAGCAGCAGGGACAGGGTTGGGGAAAAACTGTTTTTT. The rearrangement links TRBV11-2 to TRBJ1-4; 9 bases fit TRBD1. This CDR3 contains 14 residues. The germline V gene encodes CDR1 SGHAT and CDR2 FQNNGV. V lost 5 bases to trimming and J lost 8 bases; unmatched junction nucleotides: 6.